A single TCR beta chain is shown here with its context. What it binds is unknown. This sample is drawn from a study of CD8+ T cells in alopecia areata. On the study more broadly: Tofacitinib administration to treated patients was oral, at 5 to 10 mg twice daily. Study-level findings and limits: Resident alphabeta T cells of normal skin are also sequenced in scalp samples.

The CDR3 has 14 residues. Per germline, CDR1 MNHNY and CDR2 SVGAGI (reference sequence). Trimming shortened V by 0 bases and J by 1 base, and 6 bases separated the two germline ends. Reverse transcribed after extraction, RNA yielded cDNA as the sequencing template. Produced via immunoSEQ multiplex PCR; TCRdb's table is partial and in-frame only. The sample yields under 300,000 clones, 67% seen once. This receptor was obtained from a human donor with alopecia areata. The J gene is TRBJ2-5, the V gene TRBV6-6, with D unclear. Sequencing was performed on CD4+ T cells sorted from blood, taken at week 0. CDR3 sequence reads: CASSYSSSQETQYF. As DNA, the CDR3 is TGTGCCAGCAGTTACTCTAGCAGCCAAGAGACCCAGTACTTC.